A single TCR beta chain is shown here with its context. The data belong to a study of T cell responses to AZD1222 COVID-19 vaccine. Repertoires were generated with immunoSEQ multiplex PCR, while TCRdb's copy carries only in-frame clones and drops some. The data contain about 130,000 clones, roughly 88% of them seen just once; the ten biggest clones take up around 5.8%. The CDR3 covers 17 residues. Germline-derived CDR1 and CDR2 are LNHDA and SQIVND (reference sequence). V shed 5 bases and J 0 bases; nucleotides not matched to a gene: 9. The chain links TRBV19 to TRBJ2-4; TRBD2 aligns across 8 bases. The sequenced sample was peripheral blood, obtained on day 0 of AZD1222 vaccination. The source is an adult in good health. The CDR3 is CASSPRTGGAAKNIQYF. CDR3 nucleotide sequence: TGTGCCAGTAGTCCGAGAACGGGGGGGGCAGCCAAAAACATTCAGTACTTC.